The 32 T cell receptor beta chains reported below all come from one sample, sequenced in a study of blood T cell repertoires in COVID-19. Only in-frame clones appear in the TCRdb table, and some are missing; sequencing was by immunoSEQ multiplex PCR. The data hold about 140,000 clones, with about nine tenths observed a single time. Sequenced: peripheral blood. The receptor set was obtained from a man in his forties or fifties with active COVID-19.

This clone has only one observation. This sequence joins TRBV5-6 and TRBJ2-1; D possibly corresponds to TRBD2 (5 bases). This CDR3 region has 15 residues. Trimming cost V 1 base and J 4 bases, with 12 bases left between them. Per germline, CDR1 SGHDT and CDR2 YYEEEE. CDR3 residues: CASSLYGVTYNEQFF. The CDR3 DNA is TGTGCCAGCAGCTTGTACGGGGTCACTTACAATGAGCAGTTCTTC.

The chain links TRBV2 to TRBJ1-6; TRBD1 matches at 9 bases. The germline V gene encodes CDR1 SNHLY and CDR2 FYNNEI. The V and J ends lost 7 bases and 6 bases, in that order; junction bases with no gene match: 1. The CDR3 runs to 13 residues. The DNA of the CDR3 is TGTGCCAGCATGGGACAGGGTAATTCACCCCTCCACTTT. Translated, it gives CASMGQGNSPLHF.

The chain links TRBV6-2 or TRBV6-3 to TRBJ2-7, with 7 positions matching TRBD2. Germline V CDR1 and CDR2: MNHEY, SVGEGT. This CDR3 has 14 residues. The junction had 7 bases not matched to a gene; V was cut back by 2 bases and J by 6 bases. CDR3 coding DNA: TGTGCCAGCAGTTACGGGAGGGGCCCGGGCGAGCAGTACTTC. Amino acids: CASSYGRGPGEQYF.

V usage is TRBV18 and J usage is TRBJ1-2; D gene uncertain. V gave up 6 bases and J gave up 3 bases, with 17 bases separating them. CDR3 length: 15 amino acids. CDR1 is KGHSH and CDR2 is LQKENI in the germline V gene. CDR3 nucleotides: TGTGCCAGCTCCCCTAATGAGGGCTCATACTATGGCTACACCTTC. Its translation is CASSPNEGSYYGYTF.

This chain connects TRBV9 to TRBJ1-2; possible D gene TRBD1, 6 bases. The V and J ends lost 3 bases and 8 bases respectively, with 23 bases between them. CDR1 and CDR2 from the germline V gene are SGDLS and YYNGEE. The CDR3 runs 16 residues. CDR3 nucleotides: TGTGCCAGCAGCGCCCCCCCCTGGACAGCGGATGGGGGCTACACCTTC. This codes for CASSAPPWTADGGYTF.

CDR3: CSVRGVGRTEAFF. DNA for the CDR3: TGCAGCGTTCGGGGGGTTGGGCGCACTGAAGCTTTCTTT. The chain carries TRBV29-1 and TRBJ1-1, with D possibly matching TRBD1 (5 bases). V lost 5 bases and J lost 4, with 14 bases in between. CDR1 is SQVTM and CDR2 is ANQGSEA in the germline V gene. The CDR3 extends over 13 amino acids.

The chain couples TRBV18 to TRBJ1-2; 7 nucleotides align to TRBD1. Looked up from germline, CDR1 is KGHSH and CDR2 is LQKENI. CDR3 length: 13 amino acids. V was pared by 3 bases and J by 6 bases, with 4 bases of the junction left unmatched. This CDR3 reads CASSPQGDNGYTF. The CDR3 region has the DNA TGTGCCAGCTCACCGCAGGGGGATAATGGCTACACCTTC.

The table lists this clone with a count of one. The V call is TRBV19, the J call TRBJ2-5, with D hard to call. The germline V gene encodes CDR1 LNHDA and CDR2 SQIVND (reference sequence). V lost 2 bases and J 2 bases, leaving 9 bases between the germline ends. The CDR3 runs to 14 residues. The CDR3 spells CASSITGSQETQYF. Here the CDR3 DNA reads TGTGCCAGTAGTATAACGGGTTCACAAGAGACCCAGTACTTC. The whole variable domain, filled in from reference TRBV19 and TRBJ2-5, reads DGGITQSPKYLFRKEGQNVTLSCEQNLNHDAMYWYRQDPGQGLRLIYYSQIVNDFQKGDIAEGYSVSREKKESFPLTVTSAQKNPTAFYLCASSITGSQETQYFGPGTRLLVL.

This clone was picked up one time. The chain is built from TRBV5-1 and TRBJ1-2, with D possibly being TRBD1 (5 bases). This CDR3 spans 13 amino acids. The germline V gene has CDR1 SGHRS and CDR2 YFSETQ. Trimming removed 0 bases at V and 4 bases at J, with 7 bases between. CDR3 coding DNA: TGCGCCAGCAGCTTGGACAGGCTCTATGGCTACACCTTC. This encodes CASSLDRLYGYTF. Complete variable domain (other parts from reference TRBV5-1 and TRBJ1-2): KAGVTQTPRYLIKTRGQQVTLSCSPISGHRSVSWYQQTPGQGLQFLFEYFSETQRNKGNFPGRFSGRQFSNSRSEMNVSTLELGDSALYLCASSLDRLYGYTFGSGTRLTVV.

CDR3 DNA: TGTGCCAGCAGCTTGCGGCAGGGGGCAGGAGAAAAACTGTTTTTT. Translation gives CASSLRQGAGEKLFF. V usage is TRBV5-4 and J usage is TRBJ1-4, with 8 nucleotides matching TRBD1. There are 15 residues in the CDR3. V shed 1 base, J shed 8 bases, and the junction held 7 bases outside the gene matches. Germline-derived CDR1 and CDR2 are SGHNT and YYREEE (reference sequence).

The chain carries TRBV4-2 and TRBJ2-7; tentatively, D is TRBD2 (5 bases). V was trimmed by 0 bases and J by 2 bases, leaving 8 bases between them. Looked up from germline, CDR1 is LGHNA and CDR2 is YNFKEQ. CDR3 length: 14 amino acids. CDR3 region: CASSQDVSAYEQYF. Here the CDR3 DNA reads TGTGCCAGCAGCCAAGATGTTAGCGCCTACGAGCAGTACTTC.

The V and J genes are TRBV7-2 and TRBJ1-2; D perhaps matches TRBD1 (5 bases). The CDR3 is 15 residues long. The V end was cut by 1 base, the J end by 4 bases, with 13 bases between. The V gene's germline CDR1 is SGHTA and CDR2 FQGNSA. CDR3 coding DNA: TGTGCCAGCAGCTTAGACGGCAGGGTTACCTATGGCTACACCTTC. This translates into CASSLDGRVTYGYTF.

The CDR3 nucleotides read TGTGCCAGCAGCCTAACTAGCGGGGGCTACAATGAGCAGTTCTTC. It codes for CASSLTSGGYNEQFF. This chain joins TRBV7-8 and TRBJ2-1, with TRBD2 identical over 11 bases. CDR1 is SGHVS and CDR2 is FQNEAQ in the germline V gene. The ends lost 5 bases at V and 3 bases at J; junction bases unmatched: 3. The CDR3 is 15 amino acids.

The V call is TRBV9, the J call TRBJ2-7; weak D call: TRBD1 (5 bases). V gave up 4 bases and J gave up 4 bases, with 6 bases separating them. This CDR3 is built from 11 residues. Looked up from germline, CDR1 is SGDLS and CDR2 is YYNGEE. DNA for the CDR3: TGTGCCAGCAGCCAGGGATACGAGCAGTACTTC. It codes for CASSQGYEQYF. The full variable domain, with the rest looked up from reference TRBV9 and TRBJ2-7, is DSGVTQTPKHLITATGQRVTLRCSPRSGDLSVYWYQQSLDQGLQFLIQYYNGEERAKGNILERFSAQQFPDLHSELNLSSLELGDSALYFCASSQGYEQYFGPGTRLTVT.

The chain combines TRBV20-1 with TRBJ2-3, with TRBD2 matching over 9 bases. The germline V gene encodes CDR1 DFQATT and CDR2 SNEGSKA (reference sequence). Trimming cost V 3 bases and J 11 bases; bases outside gene matches: 15. This CDR3 is built from 15 residues. The CDR3 nucleotides read TGCAGTGCTAGTCAAGGGACTAGCCGTTCTGGGGGGCAGTATTTT. It translates to CSASQGTSRSGGQYF.

This chain joins TRBV11-1 and TRBJ2-7, with D possibly TRBD2 on 6 matching bases. The CDR3 is 16 amino acids. Trimming took 1 base from V and 0 from J, leaving 13 bases between them. In germline, CDR1 is SGHAT, CDR2 FQDESV (reference sequence). The CDR3 reads CASSLGFGGSSYEQYF. CDR3 nucleotide sequence: TGTGCCAGCAGCTTAGGTTTCGGAGGGAGCTCCTACGAGCAGTACTTC.

The V gene is TRBV6-5, the J gene TRBJ1-1; 8 bases align to TRBD1. Germline assignment: CDR1 MNHEY and CDR2 SVGAGI. J lost 5 bases, V lost 2 bases, and 7 bases had no gene match. This CDR3 spans 15 amino acids. CDR3 in DNA: TGTGCCAGCAGTTACGGCGACAGGGGTTTTACTGAAGCTTTCTTT. Translating gives CASSYGDRGFTEAFF.

The chain employs TRBV9 and TRBJ2-6, with no clear D. CDR1 and CDR2 from the germline V gene are SGDLS and YYNGEE. The V end lost 5 bases, the J end lost 2 bases, and 8 bases lay between the germline ends. This CDR3 has 14 amino acids. Here the CDR3 DNA reads TGTGCCAGCAGGTCAGTCGCTGGGGCCAACGTCCTGACTTTC. As protein: CASRSVAGANVLTF.

This chain connects TRBV11-2 to TRBJ1-2; possibly TRBD1 for D (5 bases). This CDR3 is 15 amino acids long. V lost 1 base and J lost 4, with 13 bases in between. Germline V gives CDR1 SGHAT, CDR2 FQNNGV. CDR3 bases: TGTGCCAGCAGCTTAGGAGAAGGGGTGAGCTATGGCTACACCTTC. Protein sequence: CASSLGEGVSYGYTF. Full variable domain (rest looked up from reference TRBV11-2 and TRBJ1-2): EAGVAQSPRYKIIEKRQSVAFWCNPISGHATLYWYQQILGQGPKLLIQFQNNGVVDDSQLPKDRFSAERLKGVDSTLKIQPAKLEDSAVYLCASSLGEGVSYGYTFGSGTRLTVV.

This clone showed up just a few times. J is TRBJ1-6 and V is TRBV2, with unresolved D. This CDR3 is built from 18 residues. Germline CDR1 is SNHLY and CDR2 is FYNNEI. V was trimmed by 3 bases and J by 0 bases, leaving 15 bases between them. The CDR3 here is CASSDVVEISSYNSPLHF. CDR3 nucleotide sequence: TGTGCCAGCAGTGATGTGGTGGAGATAAGCTCCTATAATTCACCCCTCCACTTT.

The rearrangement uses TRBV6-5 and TRBJ1-2; D not certain. From germline, CDR1 is MNHEY and CDR2 SVGAGI. V was cut by 0 bases and J by 7 bases, with 15 bases left in between. This CDR3 region has 15 residues. The CDR3 coding sequence is TGTGCCAGCAGTTACTCGAGTATCAGGTCAGCTGGCTACACCTTC. Amino acids: CASSYSSIRSAGYTF.

This clone came up a few times. The chain recombines TRBV5-6 with TRBJ2-7; D gene ambiguous. Per the germline V gene, CDR1 is SGHDT and CDR2 is YYEEEE. The CDR3 has 13 amino acids. The germline V and J ends were trimmed by 2 bases and 0 bases, with 6 bases remaining between them. The CDR3 sequence is CASSFPGSYEQYF. The CDR3 nucleotides read TGTGCCAGCAGCTTTCCCGGCTCCTACGAGCAGTACTTC.

The chain has TRBV5-1 and TRBJ1-1; weak D call: TRBD1 (5 bases). The V end was cut by 3 bases, the J end by 4 bases, with 13 bases between. The CDR3 is 14 residues long. The germline CDR1 and CDR2 sequences are SGHRS and YFSETQ. The CDR3 is CASSSQGGSTEAFF. The CDR3 DNA is TGCGCCAGCAGCTCCCAGGGAGGGTCCACTGAAGCTTTCTTT.

The V call is TRBV7-9, the J call TRBJ2-1, with 8 bases aligning to TRBD1. Trimming removed 4 bases from V and 6 bases from J; junction bases left unmatched: 8. Germline-derived CDR1 and CDR2 are SEHNR and FQNEAQ (reference sequence). There are 15 residues in the CDR3. The CDR3 spells CASSSPDREANEQFF. CDR3 sequence (DNA): TGTGCCAGCAGCTCACCGGACAGGGAGGCCAATGAGCAGTTCTTC.

V and J are TRBV18 and TRBJ2-3; 10 nucleotides match TRBD1. The trim removed 4 bases at V and 6 bases at J, leaving 7 bases unmatched. Germline-derived CDR1 and CDR2 are KGHSH and LQKENI. This CDR3 spans 15 amino acids. The CDR3 loop reads CASSQGTGVGDTQYF. The CDR3 DNA sequence: TGTGCCAGCTCACAAGGGACAGGGGTCGGGGATACGCAGTATTTT. Combining the CDR3 with reference TRBV18 and TRBJ2-3 gives the whole variable domain NAGVMQNPRHLVRRRGQEARLRCSPMKGHSHVYWYRQLPEEGLKFMVYLQKENIIDESGMPKERFSAEFPKEGPSILRIQQVVRGDSAAYFCASSQGTGVGDTQYFGPGTRLTVL.

The chain has TRBV5-1 and TRBJ2-1; TRBD2 agrees at 8 bases. CDR1 is SGHRS and CDR2 is YFSETQ in the germline V gene. The V segment lost 4 bases and the J segment 0 bases; nucleotides outside the gene matches: 9. CDR3 length equals 17 residues. The CDR3 loop reads CASSPGSAGGSYNEQFF. CDR3 in DNA: TGCGCCAGCAGCCCTGGTAGCGCGGGGGGCTCCTACAATGAGCAGTTCTTC.

The chain recombines TRBV7-9 with TRBJ2-3, with D perhaps matching TRBD2 (7 bases). Between the trimmed V and J ends, which lost 5 bases and 4 bases, there was a span of 16 bases. Per the germline V gene, CDR1 is SEHNR and CDR2 is FQNEAQ (reference sequence). This CDR3 comprises 15 residues. The CDR3 DNA follows: TGTGCCAGCAGCAGAAAGGGGGGGTCCCCAGATACGCAGTATTTT. Translated: CASSRKGGSPDTQYF.

The chain employs TRBV18 and TRBJ2-7; weak D call: TRBD1 (6 bases). Trimming took off 2 bases at V and 5 bases at J, with 13 bases between the two ends. Germline lookup yields CDR1 KGHSH and CDR2 LQKENI. CDR3 length: 14 amino acids. CDR3 in DNA: TGTGCCAGCTCACCATCACAGGGTATCAACGAGCAGTACTTC. Residues: CASSPSQGINEQYF.

This chain uses TRBV7-6 with TRBJ1-5, with 7 bases fitting TRBD1. The germline V gene has CDR1 SGHVS and CDR2 FNYEAQ. Trimming removed 5 bases from V and 0 bases from J; junction bases left unmatched: 4. The CDR3 length is 15 residues. This chain's CDR3 is CASSQYRGSNQPQHF. The CDR3 region has the DNA TGTGCCAGCAGCCAATACAGGGGTAGCAATCAGCCCCAGCATTTT.

The chain carries TRBV11-2 and TRBJ2-2, with D possibly being TRBD2 (7 bases). Germline V gene lookup returns CDR1 SGHAT and CDR2 FQNNGV. This CDR3 is built from 16 residues. Deletions cut 5 bases from V and 5 bases from J, with 18 bases between. CDR3: CASSQRAGAQTGELFF. As DNA, the CDR3 is TGTGCCAGCAGCCAAAGGGCGGGGGCCCAAACCGGGGAGCTGTTTTTT.

CDR3 nucleotides: TGTGCCAGCAGCCAGTTTTTGGAGGACACTGAAGCTTTCTTT. Translating it yields CASSQFLEDTEAFF. This chain uses TRBV9 with TRBJ1-1, with D unclear. Trimming shortened V by 4 bases and J by 3 bases, and 13 bases separated the two germline ends. Germline loops: CDR1 SGDLS, CDR2 YYNGEE. CDR3 length: 14 amino acids.

J is TRBJ2-2 and V is TRBV12-5, with 7 bases lining up with TRBD1. CDR1 and CDR2 from the germline V gene are LGHNT and FRNRAP. CDR3 length: 16 residues. After removal of 6 bases from V and 2 bases from J, the junction contained 9 bases not matched to a gene. The CDR3 is CASGPSGDRNTGELFF. The CDR3 DNA reads as TGTGCTAGTGGCCCCAGTGGGGACAGAAACACCGGGGAGCTGTTTTTT.